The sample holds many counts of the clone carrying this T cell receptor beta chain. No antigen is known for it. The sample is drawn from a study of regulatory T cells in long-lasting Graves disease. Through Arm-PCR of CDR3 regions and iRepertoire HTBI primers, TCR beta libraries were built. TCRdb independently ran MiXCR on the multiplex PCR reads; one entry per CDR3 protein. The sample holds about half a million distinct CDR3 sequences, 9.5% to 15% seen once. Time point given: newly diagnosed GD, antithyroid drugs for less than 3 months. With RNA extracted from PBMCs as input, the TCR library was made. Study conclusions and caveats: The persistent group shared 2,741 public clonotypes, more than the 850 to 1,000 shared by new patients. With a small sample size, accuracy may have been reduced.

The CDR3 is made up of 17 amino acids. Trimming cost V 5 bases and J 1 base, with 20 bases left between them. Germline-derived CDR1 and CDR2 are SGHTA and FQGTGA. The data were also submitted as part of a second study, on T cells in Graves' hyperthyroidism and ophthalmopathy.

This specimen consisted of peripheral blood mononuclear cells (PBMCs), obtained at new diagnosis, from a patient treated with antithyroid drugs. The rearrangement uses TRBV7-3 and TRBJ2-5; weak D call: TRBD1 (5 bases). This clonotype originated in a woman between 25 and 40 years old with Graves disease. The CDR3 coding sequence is TGTGCCAGCAGCCCCGGACCGACCAGACAGTCCCAAGAGACCCAGTACTTC. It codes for CASSPGPTRQSQETQYF.